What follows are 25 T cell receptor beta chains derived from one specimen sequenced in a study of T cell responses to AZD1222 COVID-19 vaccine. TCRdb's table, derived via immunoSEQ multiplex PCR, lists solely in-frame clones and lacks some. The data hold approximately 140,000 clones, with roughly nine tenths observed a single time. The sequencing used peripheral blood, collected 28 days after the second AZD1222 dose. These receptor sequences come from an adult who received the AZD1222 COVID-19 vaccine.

The CDR3 nucleotides are TGTGCCAGCAGTTACGAGGAAGGGGGCGTAGGGGAAAAACTGTTTTTT. Translation gives CASSYEEGGVGEKLFF. The J gene is TRBJ1-4, the V gene TRBV6-2 or TRBV6-3, with 7 bases fitting TRBD1. From germline, CDR1 is MNHEY and CDR2 SVGEGT. CDR3 length: 16 amino acids. V dropped 2 bases and J dropped 8; count of bases not matched to a gene: 11.

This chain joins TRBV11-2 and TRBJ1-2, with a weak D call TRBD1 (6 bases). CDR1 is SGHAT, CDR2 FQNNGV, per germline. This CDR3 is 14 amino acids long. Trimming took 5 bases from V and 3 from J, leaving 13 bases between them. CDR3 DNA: TGTGCCAGCAGCCCCCTCTCAGGGGACTATGGCTACACCTTC. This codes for CASSPLSGDYGYTF.

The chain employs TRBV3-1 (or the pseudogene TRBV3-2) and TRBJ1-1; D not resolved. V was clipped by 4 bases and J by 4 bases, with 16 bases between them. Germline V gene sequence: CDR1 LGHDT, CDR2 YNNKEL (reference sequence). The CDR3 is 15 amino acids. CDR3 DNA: TGTGCCAGCAGCCCCGGGCCAGTGGCTGGCACTGAAGCTTTCTTT. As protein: CASSPGPVAGTEAFF.

In DNA, the CDR3 is TGTGCCAGCAGCCCCGGGGACAGGGATAATTCACCCCTCCACTTT. Translating it yields CASSPGDRDNSPLHF. This chain uses TRBV6-6 with TRBJ1-6; 9 bases align to TRBD1. With 6 bases clipped from V and 5 bases from J, the junction kept 5 bases outside the gene matches. Germline V lookup: CDR1 MNHNY, CDR2 SVGAGI (reference sequence). The CDR3 has 15 residues.

CDR3 coding DNA: TGCGCCAGCAATTCAGGGGTCACTGAAGCTTTCTTT. This encodes CASNSGVTEAFF. This chain connects TRBV10-2 to TRBJ1-1; the D gene is possibly TRBD1 (6 bases). The CDR3 spans 12 residues. In germline, CDR1 is WSHSY, CDR2 SAAADI. V lost 7 bases, J lost 4 bases, and 10 bases lay in between.

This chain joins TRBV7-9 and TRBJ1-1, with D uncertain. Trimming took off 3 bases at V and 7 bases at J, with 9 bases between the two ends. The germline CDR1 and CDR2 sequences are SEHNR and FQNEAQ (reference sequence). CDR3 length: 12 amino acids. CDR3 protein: CASSFIRGEAFF. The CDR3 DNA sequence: TGTGCCAGCAGCTTCATCCGGGGTGAAGCTTTCTTT.

CDR3 residues: CARVTGTRGRNSPLHF. As DNA, the CDR3 is TGTGCCAGAGTTACCGGAACCAGGGGCCGTAATTCACCCCTCCACTTT. The chain has TRBV5-3 and TRBJ1-6; D might be TRBD1 (6 bases). TRBV5-3 is an ORF, and what it does is uncertain. CDR3 size: 16 residues. The V gene lost 7 bases and the J gene lost 6 bases, with 20 bases spanning the gap.

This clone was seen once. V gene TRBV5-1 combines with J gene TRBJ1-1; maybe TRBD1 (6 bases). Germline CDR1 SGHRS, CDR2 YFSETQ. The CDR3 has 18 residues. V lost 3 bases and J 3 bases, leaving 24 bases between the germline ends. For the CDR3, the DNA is TGCGCCAGCAGCTCCAACGGCCAGGGTAGTAGGGGGTACACTGAAGCTTTCTTT. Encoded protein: CASSSNGQGSRGYTEAFF.

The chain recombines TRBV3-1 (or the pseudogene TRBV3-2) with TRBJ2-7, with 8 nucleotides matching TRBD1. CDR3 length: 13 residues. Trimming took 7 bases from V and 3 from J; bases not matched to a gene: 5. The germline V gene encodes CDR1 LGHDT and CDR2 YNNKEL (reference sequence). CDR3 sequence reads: CASTSRGRYEQYF. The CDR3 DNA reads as TGTGCCAGCACTTCCAGGGGGCGCTACGAGCAGTACTTC.

CDR3 in amino acids: CASSVGLAVQETQYF. CDR3 nucleotide sequence: TGTGCCAGCAGCGTAGGACTAGCGGTTCAAGAGACCCAGTACTTC. V and J are TRBV9 and TRBJ2-5, with TRBD2 matching 9 bases. Germline lookup yields CDR1 SGDLS and CDR2 YYNGEE. The CDR3 consists of 15 residues. V trimming: 0 bases; J trimming: 2 bases; junction bases outside the gene matches: 2.

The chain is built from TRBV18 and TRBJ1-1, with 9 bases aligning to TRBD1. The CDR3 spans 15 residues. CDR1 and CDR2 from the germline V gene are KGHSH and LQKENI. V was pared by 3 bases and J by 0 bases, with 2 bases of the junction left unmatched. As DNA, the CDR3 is TGTGCCAGCTCACCGGGGACAGGGATGAACACTGAAGCTTTCTTT. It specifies CASSPGTGMNTEAFF.

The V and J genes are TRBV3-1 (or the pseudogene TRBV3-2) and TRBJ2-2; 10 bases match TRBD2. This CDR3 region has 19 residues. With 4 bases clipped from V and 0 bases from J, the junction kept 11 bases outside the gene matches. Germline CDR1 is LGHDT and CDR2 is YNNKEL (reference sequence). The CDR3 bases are TGTGCCAGCAGCCCACAAGTTCAACTAGCGGGGTCGAACACCGGGGAGCTGTTTTTT. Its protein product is CASSPQVQLAGSNTGELFF.

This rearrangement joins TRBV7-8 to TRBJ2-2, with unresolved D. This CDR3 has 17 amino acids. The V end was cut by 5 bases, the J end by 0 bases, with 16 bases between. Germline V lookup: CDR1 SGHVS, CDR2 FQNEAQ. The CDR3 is CASSEKLQKTNTGELFF. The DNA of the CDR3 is TGTGCCAGCAGCGAGAAATTACAGAAAACGAACACCGGGGAGCTGTTTTTT.

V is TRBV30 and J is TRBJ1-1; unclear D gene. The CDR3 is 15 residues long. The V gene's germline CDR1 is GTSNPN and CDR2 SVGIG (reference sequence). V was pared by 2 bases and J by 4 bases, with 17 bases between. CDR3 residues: CAWSTMGLSLTEAFF. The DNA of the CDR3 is TGTGCCTGGAGTACGATGGGCCTGTCACTCACTGAAGCTTTCTTT.

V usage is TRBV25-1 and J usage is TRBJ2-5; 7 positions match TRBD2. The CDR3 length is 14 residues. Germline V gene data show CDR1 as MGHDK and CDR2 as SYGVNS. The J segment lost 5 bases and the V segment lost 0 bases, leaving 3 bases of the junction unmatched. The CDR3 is CASSEYMGGETQYF. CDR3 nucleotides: TGTGCCAGCAGTGAATATATGGGAGGGGAGACCCAGTACTTC.

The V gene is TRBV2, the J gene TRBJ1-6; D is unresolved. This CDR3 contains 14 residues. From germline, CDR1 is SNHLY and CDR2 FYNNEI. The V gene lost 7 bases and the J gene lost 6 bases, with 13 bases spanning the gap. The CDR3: CASTLDGANSPLHF. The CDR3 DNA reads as TGTGCCAGCACTTTGGACGGCGCTAATTCACCCCTCCACTTT.

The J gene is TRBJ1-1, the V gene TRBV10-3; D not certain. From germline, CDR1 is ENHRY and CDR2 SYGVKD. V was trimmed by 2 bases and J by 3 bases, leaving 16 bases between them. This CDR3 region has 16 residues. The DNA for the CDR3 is TGTGCCATCAGTGAGGCCACCGTCTTTGCGGACACTGAAGCTTTCTTT. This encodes CAISEATVFADTEAFF.

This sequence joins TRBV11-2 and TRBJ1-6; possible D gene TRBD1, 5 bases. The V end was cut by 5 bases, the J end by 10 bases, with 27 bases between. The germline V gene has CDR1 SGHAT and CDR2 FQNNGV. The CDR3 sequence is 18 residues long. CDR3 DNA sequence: TGTGCCAGCAGCCGGATTACCAGGCAGGGTCGAGCACACTCACCCCTCCACTTT. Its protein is CASSRITRQGRAHSPLHF.

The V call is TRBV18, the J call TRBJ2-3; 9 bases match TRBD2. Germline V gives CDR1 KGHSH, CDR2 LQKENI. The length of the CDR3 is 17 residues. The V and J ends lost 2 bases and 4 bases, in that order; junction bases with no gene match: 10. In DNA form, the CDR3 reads TGTGCCAGCTCACCAATGAAGGCGGGGGGGTTAGCAGATACGCAGTATTTT. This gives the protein CASSPMKAGGLADTQYF.

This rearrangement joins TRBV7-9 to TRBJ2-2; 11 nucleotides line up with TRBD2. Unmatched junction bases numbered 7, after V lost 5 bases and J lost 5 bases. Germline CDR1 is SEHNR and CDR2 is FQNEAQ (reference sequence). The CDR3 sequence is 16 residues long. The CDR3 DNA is TGTGCCAGCAGCCGAACTAGCGGGAGTGGTACCGGGGAGCTGTTTTTT. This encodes CASSRTSGSGTGELFF. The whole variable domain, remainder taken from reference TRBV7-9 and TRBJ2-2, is DTGVSQNPRHKITKRGQNVTFRCDPISEHNRLYWYRQTLGQGPEFLTYFQNEAQLEKSRLLSDRFSAERPKGSFSTLEIQRTEQGDSAMYLCASSRTSGSGTGELFFGEGSRLTVL.

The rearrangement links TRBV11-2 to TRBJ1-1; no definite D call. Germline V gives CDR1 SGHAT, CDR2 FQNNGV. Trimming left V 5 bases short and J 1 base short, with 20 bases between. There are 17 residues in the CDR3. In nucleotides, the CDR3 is TGTGCCAGCAGCCCACCCGTCGGTTCTCGGAGGAACACTGAAGCTTTCTTT. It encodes CASSPPVGSRRNTEAFF.

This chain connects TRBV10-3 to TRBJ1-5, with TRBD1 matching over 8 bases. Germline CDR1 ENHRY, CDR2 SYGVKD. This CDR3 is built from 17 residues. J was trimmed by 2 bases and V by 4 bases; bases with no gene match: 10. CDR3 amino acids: CAISAAGGRVGNQPQHF. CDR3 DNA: TGTGCCATCAGTGCGGCAGGGGGCAGGGTTGGCAATCAGCCCCAGCATTTT.

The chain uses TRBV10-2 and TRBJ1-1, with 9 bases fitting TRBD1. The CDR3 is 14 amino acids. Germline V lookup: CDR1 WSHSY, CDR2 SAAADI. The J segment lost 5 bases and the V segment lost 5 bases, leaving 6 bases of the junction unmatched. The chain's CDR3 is CASSTQGARTEAFF. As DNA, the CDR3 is TGCGCCAGCAGTACACAGGGGGCGCGAACTGAAGCTTTCTTT.

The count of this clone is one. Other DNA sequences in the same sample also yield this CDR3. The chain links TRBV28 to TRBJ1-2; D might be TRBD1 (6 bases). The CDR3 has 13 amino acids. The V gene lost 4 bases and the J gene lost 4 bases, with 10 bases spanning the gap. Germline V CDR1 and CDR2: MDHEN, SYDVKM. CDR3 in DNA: TGTGCCAGCAGTTCCGGACAGCTCTATGGCTACACCTTC. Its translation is CASSSGQLYGYTF.

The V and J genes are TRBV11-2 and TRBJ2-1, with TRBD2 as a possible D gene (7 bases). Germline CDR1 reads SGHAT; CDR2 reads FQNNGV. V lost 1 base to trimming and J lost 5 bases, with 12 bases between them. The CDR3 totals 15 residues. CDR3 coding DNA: TGTGCCAGCAGCTTAGTAGGGGGGGTTAACAATGAGCAGTTCTTC. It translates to CASSLVGGVNNEQFF.